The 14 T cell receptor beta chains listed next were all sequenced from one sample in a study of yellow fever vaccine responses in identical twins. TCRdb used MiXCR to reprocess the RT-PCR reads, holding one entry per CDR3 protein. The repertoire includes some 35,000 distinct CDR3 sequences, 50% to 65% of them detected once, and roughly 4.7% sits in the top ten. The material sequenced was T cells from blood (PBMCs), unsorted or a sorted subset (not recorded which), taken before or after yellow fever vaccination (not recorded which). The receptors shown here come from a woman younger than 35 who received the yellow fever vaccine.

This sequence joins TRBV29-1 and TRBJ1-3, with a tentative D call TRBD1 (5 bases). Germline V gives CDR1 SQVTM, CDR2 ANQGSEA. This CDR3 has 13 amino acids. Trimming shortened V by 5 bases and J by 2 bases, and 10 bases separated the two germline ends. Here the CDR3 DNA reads TGCAGCGTTCCAGGGCACCCTGGAAACACCATATATTTT. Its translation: CSVPGHPGNTIYF.

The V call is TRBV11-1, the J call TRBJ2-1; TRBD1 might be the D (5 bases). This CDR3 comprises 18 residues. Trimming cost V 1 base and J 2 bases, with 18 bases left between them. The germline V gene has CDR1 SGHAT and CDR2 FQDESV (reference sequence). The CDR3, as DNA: TGTGCCAGCAGCTTAGGGGTAGGGGCCCCCGACCCCTACAATGAGCAGTTCTTC. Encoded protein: CASSLGVGAPDPYNEQFF.

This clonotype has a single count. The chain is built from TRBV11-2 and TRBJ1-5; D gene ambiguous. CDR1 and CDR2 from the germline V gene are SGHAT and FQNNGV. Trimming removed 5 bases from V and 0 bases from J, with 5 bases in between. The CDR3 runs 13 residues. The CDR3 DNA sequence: TGTGCCAGCAGCACAAATAGCAATCAGCCCCAGCATTTT. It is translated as CASSTNSNQPQHF. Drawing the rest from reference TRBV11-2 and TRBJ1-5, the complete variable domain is EAGVAQSPRYKIIEKRQSVAFWCNPISGHATLYWYQQILGQGPKLLIQFQNNGVVDDSQLPKDRFSAERLKGVDSTLKIQPAKLEDSAVYLCASSTNSNQPQHFGDGTRLSIL.

CDR3 coding DNA: TGTGCCAGCAGTTACTCTTCCGGGGGCCCCGGGAACACTGAAGCTTTCTTT. As protein: CASSYSSGGPGNTEAFF. The chain links TRBV6-5 to TRBJ1-1; tentative D call: TRBD1 (6 bases). Germline CDR1 reads MNHEY; CDR2 reads SVGAGI. Trimming left V 0 bases short and J 1 base short, with 15 bases between. This CDR3 has 17 residues.

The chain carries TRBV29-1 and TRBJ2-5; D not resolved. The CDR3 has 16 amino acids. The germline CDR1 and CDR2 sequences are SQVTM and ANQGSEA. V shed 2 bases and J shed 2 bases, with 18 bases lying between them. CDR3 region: CSVEQTLLRHQETQYF. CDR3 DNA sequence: TGCAGCGTTGAACAAACTTTGCTTCGCCATCAAGAGACCCAGTACTTC.

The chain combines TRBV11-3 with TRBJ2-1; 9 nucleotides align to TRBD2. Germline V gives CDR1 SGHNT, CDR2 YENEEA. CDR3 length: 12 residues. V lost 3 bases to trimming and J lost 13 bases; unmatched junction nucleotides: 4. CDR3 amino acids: CASSLLRGGQFF. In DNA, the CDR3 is TGTGCCAGCAGCTTGTTGCGGGGGGGTCAGTTCTTC.

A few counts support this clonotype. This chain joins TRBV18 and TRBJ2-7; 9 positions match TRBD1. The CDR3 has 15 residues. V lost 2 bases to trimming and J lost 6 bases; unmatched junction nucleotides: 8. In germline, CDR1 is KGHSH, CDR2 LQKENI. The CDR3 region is CASSPDPGQGREQYF. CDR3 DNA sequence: TGTGCCAGCTCACCAGATCCGGGACAGGGACGCGAGCAGTACTTC.

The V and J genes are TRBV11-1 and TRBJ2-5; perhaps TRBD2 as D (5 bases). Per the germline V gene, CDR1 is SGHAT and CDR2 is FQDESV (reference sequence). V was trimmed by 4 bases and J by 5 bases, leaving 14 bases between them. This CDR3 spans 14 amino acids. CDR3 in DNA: TGTGCCAGCAGCTCTGAGCACCGAGGGGAGACCCAGTACTTC. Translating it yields CASSSEHRGETQYF. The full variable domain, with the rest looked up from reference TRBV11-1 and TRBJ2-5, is EAEVAQSPRYKITEKSQAVAFWCDPISGHATLYWYRQILGQGPELLVQFQDESVVDDSQLPKDRFSAERLKGVDSTLKIQPAELGDSAMYLCASSSEHRGETQYFGPGTRLLVL.

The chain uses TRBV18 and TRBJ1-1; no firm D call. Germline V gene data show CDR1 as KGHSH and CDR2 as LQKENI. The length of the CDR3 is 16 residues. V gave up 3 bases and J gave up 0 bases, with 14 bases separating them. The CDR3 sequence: CASSPTDGGMNTEAFF. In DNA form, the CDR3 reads TGTGCCAGCTCACCTACCGACGGAGGCATGAACACTGAAGCTTTCTTT.

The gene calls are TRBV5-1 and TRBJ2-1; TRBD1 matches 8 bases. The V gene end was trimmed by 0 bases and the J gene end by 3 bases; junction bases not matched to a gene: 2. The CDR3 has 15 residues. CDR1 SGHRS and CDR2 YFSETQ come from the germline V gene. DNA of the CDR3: TGCGCCAGCAGCTTGGTTACAGGGGGCTACAATGAGCAGTTCTTC. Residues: CASSLVTGGYNEQFF.

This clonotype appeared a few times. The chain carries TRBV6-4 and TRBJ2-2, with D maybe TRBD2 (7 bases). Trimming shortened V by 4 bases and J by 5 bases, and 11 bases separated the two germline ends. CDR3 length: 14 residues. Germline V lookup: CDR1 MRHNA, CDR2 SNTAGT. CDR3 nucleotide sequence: TGTGCCAGCAGTGCAGGGGAGGGAACCGGGGAGCTGTTTTTT. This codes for CASSAGEGTGELFF.

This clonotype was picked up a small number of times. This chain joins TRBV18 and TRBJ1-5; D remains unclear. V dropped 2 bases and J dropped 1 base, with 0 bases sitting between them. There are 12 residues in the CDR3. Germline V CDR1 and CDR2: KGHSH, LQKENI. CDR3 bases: TGTGCCAGCTCACCAAGCAATCAGCCCCAGCATTTT. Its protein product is CASSPSNQPQHF.

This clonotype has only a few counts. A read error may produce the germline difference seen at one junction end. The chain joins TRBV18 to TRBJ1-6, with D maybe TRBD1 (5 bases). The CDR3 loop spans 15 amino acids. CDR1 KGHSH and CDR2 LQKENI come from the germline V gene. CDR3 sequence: CASSLPGRYTSPLHF. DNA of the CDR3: TGTGCCAGCTCACTCCCGGGACGGTATACTTCACCCCTCCACTTT.

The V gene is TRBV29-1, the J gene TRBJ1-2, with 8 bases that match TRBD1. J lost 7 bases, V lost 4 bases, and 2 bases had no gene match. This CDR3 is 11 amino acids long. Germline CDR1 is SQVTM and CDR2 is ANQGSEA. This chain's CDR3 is CSVGTGFGYTF. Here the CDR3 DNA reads TGCAGCGTTGGGACAGGGTTTGGCTACACCTTC.